The rows below give T cell receptor beta chains drawn from one sample of a study of T cells after yellow fever vaccination. TCRdb fed the 5' RACE reads into MiXCR, producing one record per CDR3 protein. Of about 300,000 distinct CDR3 sequences in the sample, around 6.8% are singletons; the top ten hold roughly a sixth. The material was PBMCs, obtained approximately 47 days after the first yellow fever vaccination. These receptors originate from a man between 18 and 35 years old who received the YFV17D yellow fever vaccine. CDR3s include the opening cysteine and the closing phenylalanine or tryptophan. The order of the fields is V gene, clone size, J gene, D gene, CDR3 protein, CDR3 DNA. A D gene is named only where the DNA matches it firmly. A clone size is listed for some rows: how often the clone was seen (once, few, many), or a class if it is expanded.

TRBV7-2	.	TRBJ2-7	.	CASSLDRGTANEQYF	TGTGCCAGCAGCTTGGACCGGGGGACAGCGAACGAGCAGTACTTC
TRBV4-1	few	TRBJ2-1	.	CASTPGEPRLDEQFF	TGCGCCAGCACCCCCGGGGAACCGAGGTTAGATGAGCAGTTCTTC
TRBV2	.	TRBJ1-4	.	CAFSFLVYGRRREKLFF	TGTGCCTTCAGTTTCCTAGTCTATGGTAGGAGGAGAGAAAAACTGTTTTTT
TRBV15	.	TRBJ2-2	TRBD1	CATSTRDRVTGELFF	TGTGCCACCAGCACCCGGGACAGGGTCACCGGGGAGCTGTTTTTT
TRBV3-1	few	TRBJ1-2	.	CASSRPETGFYGYTF	TGTGCCAGCAGCCGACCTGAAACAGGGTTCTATGGCTACACCTTC
TRBV7-2	few	TRBJ2-7	.	CASSLVEGVGEQYF	TGTGCCAGCAGCTTAGTGGAGGGAGTGGGCGAGCAGTACTTC
TRBV3-1	few	TRBJ1-3	TRBD1	CASSLGGQAHSGNTIYF	TGTGCCAGCAGCCTAGGGGGACAGGCGCACTCTGGAAACACCATATATTTT
TRBV4-1	.	TRBJ1-1	.	CASSQEAVPTEAFF	TGCGCCAGCAGCCAAGAGGCAGTACCCACTGAAGCTTTCTTT
TRBV29-1	few	TRBJ2-2	.	CSVGLSGELFF	TGCAGCGTTGGTCTTTCCGGGGAGCTGTTTTTT
TRBV29-1	many	TRBJ2-1	TRBD2	CSVEELAGVHNEQFF	TGCAGCGTTGAAGAGCTAGCGGGGGTCCACAATGAGCAGTTCTTC
TRBV4-3	.	TRBJ1-6	.	CASSQEVMNNSPLHF	TGCGCCAGCAGCCAAGAGGTAATGAATAATTCACCCCTCCACTTT